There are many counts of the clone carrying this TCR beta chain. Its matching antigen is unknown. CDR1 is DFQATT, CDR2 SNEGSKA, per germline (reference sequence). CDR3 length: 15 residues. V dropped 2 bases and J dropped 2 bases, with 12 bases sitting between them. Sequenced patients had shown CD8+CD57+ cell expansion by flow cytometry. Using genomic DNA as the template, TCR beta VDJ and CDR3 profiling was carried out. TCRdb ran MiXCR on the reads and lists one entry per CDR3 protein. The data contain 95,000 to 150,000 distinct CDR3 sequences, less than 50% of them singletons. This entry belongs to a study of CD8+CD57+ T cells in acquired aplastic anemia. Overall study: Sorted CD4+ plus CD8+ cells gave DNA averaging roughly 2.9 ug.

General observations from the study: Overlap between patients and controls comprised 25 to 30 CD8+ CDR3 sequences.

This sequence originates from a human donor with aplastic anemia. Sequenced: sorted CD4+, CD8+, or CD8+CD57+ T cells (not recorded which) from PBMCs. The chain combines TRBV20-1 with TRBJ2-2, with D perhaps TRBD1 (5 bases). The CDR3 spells CSARTVGPNTGELFF. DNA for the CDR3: TGCAGTGCTAGAACAGTGGGGCCCAACACCGGGGAGCTGTTTTTT.